This T cell receptor beta chain was obtained from a study of identical twins. This clonotype was counted ten times or more. The antigen remains undetermined. After template switching added a universal primer site, the resulting cDNA carried unique molecular identifiers. MiXCR, applied by TCRdb to the 5' RACE reads, yields one record per CDR3 protein. The repertoire has roughly 350,000 distinct CDR3 sequences, approximately 13% of them found once; the top ten carry around 7.8%. Trimming cost V 3 bases and J 0 bases, with 13 bases left between them. This CDR3 has 16 residues. CDR1 is SGHRS and CDR2 is YFSETQ in the germline V gene. Study conclusions and caveats: It was possible that invariant MAIT and iNKT cells partly confounded the zero-insertion analyses. In beta out-of-frame sequences, the excess sharing between twins was weaker. Models underpredicted monozygotic twin sharing of out-of-frame TCR alpha.

The data were also submitted as part of a second study, on yellow fever vaccine responses in identical twins.

Sequencing used CD8+ T cells sorted from blood. The chain carries TRBV5-1 and TRBJ2-1, with D perhaps matching TRBD1 (5 bases). This sequence originates from a woman aged 18-29 years in good health. Here the CDR3 DNA reads TGCGCCAGCAGCTCTCCCCAGGGTAGCTCCTACAATGAGCAGTTCTTC. Encoded protein: CASSSPQGSSYNEQFF. The full variable domain, with the rest looked up from reference TRBV5-1 and TRBJ2-1, is KAGVTQTPRYLIKTRGQQVTLSCSPISGHRSVSWYQQTPGQGLQFLFEYFSETQRNKGNFPGRFSGRQFSNSRSEMNVSTLELGDSALYLCASSSPQGSSYNEQFFGPGTRLTVL.